This TCR beta chain was recorded in a study of T cells in Graves' hyperthyroidism and ophthalmopathy. This CDR3 region has 13 residues. The trim removed 6 bases at V and 2 bases at J, leaving 2 bases unmatched. CDR1 and CDR2 from the germline V gene are MNHNS and SASEGT. Amplified regions were TCR beta CDR3 sequences from RNA transcripts. TCR CDR3 regions were first amplified by RT-PCR with HTBI primers. TCRdb independently ran MiXCR on the multiplex PCR reads; one entry per CDR3 protein. There are 500,000 to 800,000 distinct CDR3 sequences in the sample; about 45% occur only once, and 7% to 7.5% lies in the top ten.

Material: peripheral blood or thyroid tissue (not recorded which). The clonotype comes from an adult man with Graves' disease, either hyperthyroidism or ophthalmopathy (not recorded which). V usage is TRBV6-1 and J usage is TRBJ2-7; 9 bases are shared with TRBD1. In DNA, the CDR3 is TGTGCCAGCAGGGGACAGGGAACCTACGAGCAGTACTTC. Protein: CASRGQGTYEQYF.